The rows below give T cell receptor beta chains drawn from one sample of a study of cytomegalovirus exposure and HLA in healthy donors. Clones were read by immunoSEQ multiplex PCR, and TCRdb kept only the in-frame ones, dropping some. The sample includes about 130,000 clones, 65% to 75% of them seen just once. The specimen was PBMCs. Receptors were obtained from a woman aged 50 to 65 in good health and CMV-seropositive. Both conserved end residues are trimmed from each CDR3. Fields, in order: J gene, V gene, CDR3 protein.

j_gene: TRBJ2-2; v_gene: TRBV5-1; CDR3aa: ASSLGQFTVTGELF
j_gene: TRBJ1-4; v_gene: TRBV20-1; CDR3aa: SASRGGKLF
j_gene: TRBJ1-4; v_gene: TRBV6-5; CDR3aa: ASSLTGALNEKLF
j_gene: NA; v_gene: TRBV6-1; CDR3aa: ASSVLRGVTEQY
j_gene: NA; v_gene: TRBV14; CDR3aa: ASSQDLLTGVNEQY
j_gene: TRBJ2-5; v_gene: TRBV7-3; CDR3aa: ASSLQGRYQETQY
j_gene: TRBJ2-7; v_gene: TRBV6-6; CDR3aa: ASSYSAGRYEQY
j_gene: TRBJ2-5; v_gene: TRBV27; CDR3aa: ASSSIETGTGVGETQY
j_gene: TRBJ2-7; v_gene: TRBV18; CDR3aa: ASSPPTSTGTNEQY
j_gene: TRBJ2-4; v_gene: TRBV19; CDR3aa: ASSKLPGTSGDLAKNIQY
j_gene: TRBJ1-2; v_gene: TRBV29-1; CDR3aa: SVKFLIDSYNYGYT
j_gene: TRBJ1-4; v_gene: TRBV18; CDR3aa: ASTHTGSGLGTNEKLF
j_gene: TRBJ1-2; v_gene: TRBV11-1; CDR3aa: ASSSDSLYYGYT
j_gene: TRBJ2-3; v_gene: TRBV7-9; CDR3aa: ASSPGTRHLDTQY
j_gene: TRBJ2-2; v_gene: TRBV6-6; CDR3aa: ASSYDRATGELF
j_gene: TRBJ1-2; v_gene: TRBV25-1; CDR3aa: ASMLNRGGGYGYT
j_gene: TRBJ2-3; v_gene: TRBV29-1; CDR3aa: SVGTGASTDTQY
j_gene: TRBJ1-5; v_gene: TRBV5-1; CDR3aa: ASRLDSSNQPQH
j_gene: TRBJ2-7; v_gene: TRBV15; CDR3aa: ATSNKTGTSYYEQY
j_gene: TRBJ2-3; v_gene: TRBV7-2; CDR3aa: ASSSSRFAGGFTDTQY
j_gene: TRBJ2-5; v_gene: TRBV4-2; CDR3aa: ASSQDQGQQETQY
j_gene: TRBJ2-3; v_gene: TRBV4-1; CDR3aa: ASSQDHPGLGTDTQY
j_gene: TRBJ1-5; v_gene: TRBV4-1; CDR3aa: ASSQAAGANSNQPQH
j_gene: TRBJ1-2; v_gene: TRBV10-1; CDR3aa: ASSEGRGLGYT
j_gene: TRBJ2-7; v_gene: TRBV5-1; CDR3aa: ASSPLAEAYEQY
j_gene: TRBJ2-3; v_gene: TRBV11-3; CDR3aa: ASSSGGEGTDTQY
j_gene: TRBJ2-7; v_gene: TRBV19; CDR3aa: ASRPPGLAGEQY
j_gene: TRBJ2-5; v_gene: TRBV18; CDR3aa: ASSPRTRGETQY
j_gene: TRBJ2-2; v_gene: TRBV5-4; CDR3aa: ASSSAIANTGELF
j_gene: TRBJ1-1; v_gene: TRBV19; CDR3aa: ASSFFGTEAF
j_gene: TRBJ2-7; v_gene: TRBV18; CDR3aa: ASSYGQANEQY
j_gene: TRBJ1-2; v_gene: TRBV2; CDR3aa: ASSEGRSYGYT
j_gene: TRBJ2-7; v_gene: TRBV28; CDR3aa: ASRTTGTSGVYEQY
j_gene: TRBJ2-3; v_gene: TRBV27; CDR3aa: ASSTRRTDTQY
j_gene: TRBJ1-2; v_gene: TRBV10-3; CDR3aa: ATRDTPTYGYT
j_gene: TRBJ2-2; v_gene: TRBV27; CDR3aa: ASSLSTVPGELF
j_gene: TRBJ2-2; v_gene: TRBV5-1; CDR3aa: ASSLGGSNTGELF
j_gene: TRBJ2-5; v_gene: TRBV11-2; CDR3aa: ASSLDGGGGETQY
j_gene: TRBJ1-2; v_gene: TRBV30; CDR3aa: AWSQTGASGGRGYT
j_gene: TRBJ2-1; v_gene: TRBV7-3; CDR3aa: ASSLDPPGLDPYNEQF
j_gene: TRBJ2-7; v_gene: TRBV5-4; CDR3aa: ASSLAGTHYEQY
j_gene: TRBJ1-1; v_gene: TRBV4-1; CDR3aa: ASSPGPGQNTEAF
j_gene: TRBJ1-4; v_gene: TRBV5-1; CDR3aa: ASSIAGSTNEKLF
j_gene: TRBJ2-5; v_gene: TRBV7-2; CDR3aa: ASSFAFEGARETQY
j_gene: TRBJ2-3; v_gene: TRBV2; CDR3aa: ASSDTLAGVILSGTDTQY
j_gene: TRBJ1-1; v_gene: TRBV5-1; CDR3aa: ASSLTGVYEAF
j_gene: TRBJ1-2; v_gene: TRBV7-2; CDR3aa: ASSFAGTPNYGYT
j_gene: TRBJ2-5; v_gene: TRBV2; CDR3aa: ASSEFGLAGYQETQY
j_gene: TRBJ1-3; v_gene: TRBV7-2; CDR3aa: ASSSQGASGNTIY
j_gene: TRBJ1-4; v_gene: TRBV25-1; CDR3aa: ASSEPGQGRPELF
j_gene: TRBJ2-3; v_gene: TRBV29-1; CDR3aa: SVVEGTDTQY
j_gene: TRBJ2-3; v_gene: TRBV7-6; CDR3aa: ASSPETSLTGDTQY
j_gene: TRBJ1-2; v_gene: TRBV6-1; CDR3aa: ASRSWDREYDGYT